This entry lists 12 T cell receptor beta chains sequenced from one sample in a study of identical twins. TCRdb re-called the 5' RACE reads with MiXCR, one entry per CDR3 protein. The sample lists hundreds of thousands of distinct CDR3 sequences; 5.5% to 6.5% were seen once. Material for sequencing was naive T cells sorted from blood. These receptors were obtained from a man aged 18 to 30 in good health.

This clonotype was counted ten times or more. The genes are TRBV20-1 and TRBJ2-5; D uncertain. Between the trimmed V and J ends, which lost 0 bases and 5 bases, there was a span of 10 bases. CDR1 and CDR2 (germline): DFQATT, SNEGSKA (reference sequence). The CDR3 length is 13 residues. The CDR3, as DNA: TGCAGTGCTAGAGATGTCAACACGGAGACCCAGTACTTC. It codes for CSARDVNTETQYF.

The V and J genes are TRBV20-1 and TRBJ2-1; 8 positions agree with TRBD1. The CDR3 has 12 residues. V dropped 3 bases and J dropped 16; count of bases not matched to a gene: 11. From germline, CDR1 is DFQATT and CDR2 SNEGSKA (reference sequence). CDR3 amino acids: CSARTTGGSEFF. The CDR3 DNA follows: TGCAGTGCTAGGACAACAGGGGGTAGTGAATTCTTC.

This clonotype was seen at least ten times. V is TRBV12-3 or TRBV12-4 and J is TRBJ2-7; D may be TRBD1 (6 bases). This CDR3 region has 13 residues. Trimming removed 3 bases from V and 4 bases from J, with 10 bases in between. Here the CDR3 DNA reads TGTGCCAGCAGTTTGTGGGGGCCTTACGAGCAGTACTTC. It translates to CASSLWGPYEQYF.

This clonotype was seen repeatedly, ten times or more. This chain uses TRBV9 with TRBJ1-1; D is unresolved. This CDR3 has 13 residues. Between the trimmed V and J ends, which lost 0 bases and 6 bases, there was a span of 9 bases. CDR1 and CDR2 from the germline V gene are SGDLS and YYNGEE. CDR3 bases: TGTGCCAGCAGCGTAGAGTCACCGCCTGAAGCTTTCTTT. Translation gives CASSVESPPEAFF.

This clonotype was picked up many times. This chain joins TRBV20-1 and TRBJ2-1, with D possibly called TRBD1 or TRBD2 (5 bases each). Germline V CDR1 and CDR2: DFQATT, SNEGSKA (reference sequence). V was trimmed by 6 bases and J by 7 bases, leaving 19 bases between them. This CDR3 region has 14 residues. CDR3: CSATRGLGGNEQFF. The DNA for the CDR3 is TGCAGTGCCACTCGGGGCCTCGGTGGAAATGAGCAGTTCTTC.

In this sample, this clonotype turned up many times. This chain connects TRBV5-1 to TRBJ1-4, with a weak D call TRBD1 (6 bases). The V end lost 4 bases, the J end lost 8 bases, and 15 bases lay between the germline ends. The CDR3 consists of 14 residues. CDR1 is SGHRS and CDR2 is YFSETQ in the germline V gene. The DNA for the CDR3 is TGCGCCAGCAGCCCAGCCGGGGGCTACGAAAAACTGTTTTTT. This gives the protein CASSPAGGYEKLFF.

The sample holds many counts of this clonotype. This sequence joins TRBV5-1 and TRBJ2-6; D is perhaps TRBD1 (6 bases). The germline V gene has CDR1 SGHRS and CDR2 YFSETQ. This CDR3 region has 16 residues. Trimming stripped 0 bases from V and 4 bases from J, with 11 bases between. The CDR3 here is CASSLETGTGANVLTF. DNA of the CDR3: TGCGCCAGCAGCTTGGAAACAGGGACCGGGGCCAACGTCCTGACTTTC. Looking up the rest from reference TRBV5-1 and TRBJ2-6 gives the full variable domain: KAGVTQTPRYLIKTRGQQVTLSCSPISGHRSVSWYQQTPGQGLQFLFEYFSETQRNKGNFPGRFSGRQFSNSRSEMNVSTLELGDSALYLCASSLETGTGANVLTFGAGSRLTVL.

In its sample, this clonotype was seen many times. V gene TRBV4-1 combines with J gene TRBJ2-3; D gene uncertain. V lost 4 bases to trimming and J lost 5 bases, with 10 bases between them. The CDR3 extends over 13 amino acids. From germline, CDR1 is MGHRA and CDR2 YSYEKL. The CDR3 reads CASSPRVGDTQYF. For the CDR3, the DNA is TGCGCCAGCAGCCCCCGGGTGGGAGATACGCAGTATTTT.

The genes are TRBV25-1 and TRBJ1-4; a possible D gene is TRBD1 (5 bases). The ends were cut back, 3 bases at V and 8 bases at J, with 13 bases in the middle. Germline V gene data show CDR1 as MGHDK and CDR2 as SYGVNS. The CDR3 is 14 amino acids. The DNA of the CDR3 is TGTGCCAGCAGTGACAGGTTCCGGGGCGAAAAACTGTTTTTT. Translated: CASSDRFRGEKLFF. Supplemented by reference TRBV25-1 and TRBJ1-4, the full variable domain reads EADIYQTPRYLVIGTGKKITLECSQTMGHDKMYWYQQDPGMELHLIHYSYGVNSTEKGDLSSESTVSRIRTEHFPLTLESARPSHTSQYLCASSDRFRGEKLFFGSGTQLSVL.

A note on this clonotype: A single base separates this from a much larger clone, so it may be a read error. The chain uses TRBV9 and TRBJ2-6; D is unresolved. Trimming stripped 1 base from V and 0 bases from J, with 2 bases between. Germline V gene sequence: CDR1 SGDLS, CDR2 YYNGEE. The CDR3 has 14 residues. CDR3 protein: CASSVNSGANVLTF. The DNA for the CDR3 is TGTGCCAGCAGCGTAAACTCTGGGGCCAACGTCCTGACTTTC.

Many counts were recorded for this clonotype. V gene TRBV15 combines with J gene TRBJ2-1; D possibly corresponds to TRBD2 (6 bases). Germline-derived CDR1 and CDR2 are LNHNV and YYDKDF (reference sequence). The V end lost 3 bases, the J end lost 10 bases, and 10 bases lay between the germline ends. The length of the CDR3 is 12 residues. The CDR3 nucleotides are TGTGCCACCAGCAGGGGTGGGAGGGAGCAGTTCTTC. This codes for CATSRGGREQFF.

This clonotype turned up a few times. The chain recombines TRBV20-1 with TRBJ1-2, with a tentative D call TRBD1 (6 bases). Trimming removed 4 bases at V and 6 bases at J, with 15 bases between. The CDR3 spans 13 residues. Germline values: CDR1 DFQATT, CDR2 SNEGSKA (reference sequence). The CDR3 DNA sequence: TGCAGTGCTATTCCTGGGGGGCCGGATGGCTACACCTTC. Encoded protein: CSAIPGGPDGYTF.